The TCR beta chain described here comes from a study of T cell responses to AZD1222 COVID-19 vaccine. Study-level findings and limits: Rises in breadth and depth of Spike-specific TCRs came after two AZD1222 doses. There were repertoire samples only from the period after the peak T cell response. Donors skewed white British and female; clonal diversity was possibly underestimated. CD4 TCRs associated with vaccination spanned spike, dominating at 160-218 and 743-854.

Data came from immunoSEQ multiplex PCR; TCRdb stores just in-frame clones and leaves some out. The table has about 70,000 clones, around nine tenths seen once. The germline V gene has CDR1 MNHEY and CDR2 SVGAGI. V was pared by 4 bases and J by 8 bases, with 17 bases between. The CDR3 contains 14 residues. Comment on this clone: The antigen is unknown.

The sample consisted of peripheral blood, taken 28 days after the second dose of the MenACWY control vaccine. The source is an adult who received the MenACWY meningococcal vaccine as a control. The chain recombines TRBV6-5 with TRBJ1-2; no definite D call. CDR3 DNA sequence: TGTGCCAGCAGTTCCCGGAGGGCAGACCCGGGCTACACCTTC. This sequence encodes CASSSRRADPGYTF.